Detailed here is one TCR beta chain. The junction shows a germline mismatch at one end, possibly a read error. Amplification of TCR beta CDR3 regions was performed using RNA transcripts as template. First-round RT-PCR of the TCR CDR3 relied on the HTBI primer set. TCRdb independently ran MiXCR on the multiplex PCR reads; one entry per CDR3 protein. This table holds 600,000 to 800,000 distinct CDR3 sequences, approximately 40% found once. The germline gives CDR1 SEHNR, CDR2 FQNEAQ (reference sequence). The CDR3 spans 15 residues. This sample was taken from a study of T cells in Graves' hyperthyroidism and ophthalmopathy. Used for diagnoses were clinical symptoms, serum thyroxine and TRAb, thyroid ultrasound and orbital computed tomography.

Material for sequencing was blood. This chain connects TRBV7-9 to TRBJ2-7; 8 bases align to TRBD2. This TCR derives from a woman between 35 and 50 years old with Graves' hyperthyroidism. CDR3 DNA: TGCGCCAGCAGCCAAGAGGGGACTAGATCCTACGAGCAGTACTTC. Translating gives CASSQEGTRSYEQYF.